This T cell receptor beta chain is from a study of blood T cell repertoires in COVID-19. TCRdb's table, derived via immunoSEQ multiplex PCR, lists solely in-frame clones and lacks some. The sample includes some 270,000 clones, 80% to 90% seen only once; the top ten take over 4%. The CDR3 runs 12 residues. J gave up 8 bases and V 6 bases, and 6 bases lay outside the gene matches. The germline CDR1 and CDR2 sequences are SQVTM and ANQGSEA. Participant ages covered about 18 to 95 years across about two dozen US areas. The V and J genes are TRBV29-1 and TRBJ1-4; 7 bases fit TRBD1. This TCR was recovered from a woman in her twenties or thirties with acute COVID-19. Sequencing was done on a sample of PBMCs or T cells enriched from blood (not recorded which). The CDR3 nucleotides are TGCAGCGTGAGACAGGGAGGCGAAAAACTGTTTTTT. It encodes CSVRQGGEKLFF.